The present T cell receptor (beta chain) was sequenced within a study of shared clonotypes between healthy human individuals. Study background: Plates per donor: three CD4 naive, three CD4 memory, two CD8 naive, one CD8 memory. Study-wide findings and caveats: The small donor group covered limited genetic and exposure diversity. Of the naive CD4 clonotypes, roughly 5.2% were shared across a handful of donors.

TCRdb keeps only in-frame clones here, not all; method: immunoSEQ multiplex PCR. The table shows more than 1.2 million clones, with approximately 98.5% occurring only once. A remark on this clone: The antigen remains unidentified.

The V gene's germline CDR1 is SGHVS and CDR2 FQNEAQ. Losses at the gene ends were 5 bases for V and 5 bases for J; bases not matched to a gene: 12. This CDR3 is built from 15 residues. The rearrangement links TRBV7-8 to TRBJ2-7; 7 positions match TRBD1. The sequence came from a man aged 30 to 45 in good health. Sequencing used naive CD4+ T cells sorted from blood. Subset denoted: CD45RA+ positively selected. This CDR3 reads CASSPLSDRAHEQYF. Here the CDR3 DNA reads TGTGCCAGCAGCCCGCTCTCAGACAGGGCCCACGAGCAGTACTTC.